Listed here are 7 T cell receptor beta chains from one sample, sequenced in a study of beta chain features in type 1 diabetes (dated by TCRdb to about 2018). The library relied on the immunoSEQ multiplex PCR assay. All of the isolated RNA was reverse transcribed with the High Capacity cDNA Reverse Transcription Kit, so expressed TCRB transcripts were sequenced. Drawn from immuneACCESS, this table holds only the in-frame rearrangements with V and J called that TCRdb kept. Clones are partly lost; checked studies trace under half to an unresolved V gene and leave the rest unexplained. This sample lists hundreds of thousands of clones; around 13% were detected once. The ten largest clones capture 6.7% of the sample. The source material was central memory CD4+ T cells from blood. The receptors were gathered from a man aged 25 to 40 in good health.

This chain links TRBV7-3 with TRBJ2-3; 11 positions match TRBD2. Germline CDR1 and CDR2: SGHTA and FQGTGA. V lost 4 bases to trimming and J lost 13 bases; unmatched junction nucleotides: 7. This CDR3 has 13 amino acids. CDR3 nucleotide sequence: TGTGCCAGCAGCTCTTTAGCGGGAGGGCCGGAGTATTTT. Encoded protein: CASSSLAGGPEYF. Filled out from reference TRBV7-3 and TRBJ2-3, the complete variable domain reads GAGVSQTPSNKVTEKGKYVELRCDPISGHTALYWYRQSLGQGPEFLIYFQGTGAADDSGLPNDRFFAVRPEGSVSTLKIQRTERGDSAVYLCASSSLAGGPEYFGPGTRLTVL.

This clone was detected only a few times. The V call is TRBV5-5, the J call TRBJ2-5; no clear D. Per germline, CDR1 SGHKS and CDR2 YYEKEE (reference sequence). Trimming removed 4 bases at V and 2 bases at J, with 12 bases between. The CDR3 spans 14 residues. CDR3 coding DNA: TGTGCCAGCAGCGTCTCAGCCACTCAAGAGACCCAGTACTTC. This sequence encodes CASSVSATQETQYF.

This sequence joins TRBV7-9 and TRBJ2-2; 9 nucleotides match TRBD2. The CDR3 sequence is 16 residues long. CDR1 and CDR2 (germline): SEHNR, FQNEAQ (reference sequence). J was trimmed by 1 base and V by 6 bases; bases with no gene match: 6. The CDR3 region has the DNA TGTGCCAGCAGACCTAGCGGGGCGAGGAACACCGGGGAGCTGTTTTTT. Protein: CASRPSGARNTGELFF.

This clone was counted at least ten times. The CDR3 region has the DNA TGTGCCTGGAGTGTCCGAGAGGCAGGGGAAGCTTTCTTT. It codes for CAWSVREAGEAFF. The chain employs TRBV30 and TRBJ1-1, with D possibly being TRBD1 (5 bases). Germline CDR1 reads GTSNPN; CDR2 reads SVGIG (reference sequence). The CDR3 sequence is 13 residues long. The V and J ends lost 0 bases and 8 bases respectively, with 13 bases between them. Full variable domain (remainder filled in from reference TRBV30 and TRBJ1-1): SQTIHQWPATLVQPVGSPLSLECTVEGTSNPNLYWYRQAAGRGLQLLFYSVGIGQISSEVPQNLSASRPQDRQFILSSKKLLLSDSGFYLCAWSVREAGEAFFGQGTRLTVV.

The CDR3 is CASSIGGNNQPQHF. CDR3 sequence (DNA): TGTGCCAGCAGTATAGGGGGAAACAATCAGCCCCAGCATTTT. The chain employs TRBV6-6 and TRBJ1-5; perhaps TRBD1 as D (6 bases). From germline, CDR1 is MNHNY and CDR2 SVGAGI (reference sequence). V shed 5 bases and J shed 3 bases, with 11 bases lying between them. The CDR3 has 14 amino acids.

The rearrangement joins TRBV19 to TRBJ1-5; a weak D match, TRBD1 (5 bases). This CDR3 has 13 residues. CDR1 and CDR2 from the germline V gene are LNHDA and SQIVND (reference sequence). V was cut by 3 bases and J by 4 bases, with 7 bases left in between. The CDR3 loop reads CASSIRGNQPQHF. The CDR3 DNA reads TGTGCCAGTAGTATCCGGGGGAATCAGCCCCAGCATTTT.

This clone was detected a few times. This sequence joins TRBV5-6 and TRBJ2-2; 7 bases align to TRBD1. The length of the CDR3 is 14 residues. CDR1 and CDR2 (germline): SGHDT, YYEEEE. The junction had 6 bases not matched to a gene; V was cut back by 8 bases and J by 2 bases. CDR3 DNA: TGTGCCAGTTCCGGGACAGTAAACACCGGGGAGCTGTTTTTT. This codes for CASSGTVNTGELFF.